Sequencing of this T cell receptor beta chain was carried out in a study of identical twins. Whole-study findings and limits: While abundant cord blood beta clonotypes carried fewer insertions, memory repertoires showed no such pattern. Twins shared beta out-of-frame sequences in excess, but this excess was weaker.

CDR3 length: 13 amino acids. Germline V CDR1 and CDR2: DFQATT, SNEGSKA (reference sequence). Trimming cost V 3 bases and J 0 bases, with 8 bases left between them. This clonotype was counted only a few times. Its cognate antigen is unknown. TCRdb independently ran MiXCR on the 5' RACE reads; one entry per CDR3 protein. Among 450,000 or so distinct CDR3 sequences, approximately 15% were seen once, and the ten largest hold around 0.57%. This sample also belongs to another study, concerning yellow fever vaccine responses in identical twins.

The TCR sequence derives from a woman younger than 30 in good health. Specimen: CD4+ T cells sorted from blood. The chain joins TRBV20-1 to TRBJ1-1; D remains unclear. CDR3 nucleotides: TGCAGTGCTAGTCCTTACGTGAACACTGAAGCTTTCTTT. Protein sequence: CSASPYVNTEAFF.